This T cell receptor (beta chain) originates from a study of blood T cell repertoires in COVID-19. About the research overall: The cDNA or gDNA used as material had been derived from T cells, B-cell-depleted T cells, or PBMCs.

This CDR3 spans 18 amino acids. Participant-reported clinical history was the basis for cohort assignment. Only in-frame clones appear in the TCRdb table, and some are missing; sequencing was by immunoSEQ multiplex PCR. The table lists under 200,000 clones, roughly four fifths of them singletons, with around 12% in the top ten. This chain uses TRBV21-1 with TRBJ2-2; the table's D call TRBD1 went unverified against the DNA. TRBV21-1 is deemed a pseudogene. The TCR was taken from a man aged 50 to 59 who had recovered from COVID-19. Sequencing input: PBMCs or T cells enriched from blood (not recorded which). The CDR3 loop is CASSKALRSGGRTGELFF. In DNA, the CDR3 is TGTGCCAGCAGCAAAGCGCTTAGGTCAGGGGGTAGGACCGGGGAGCTGTTTTTT.